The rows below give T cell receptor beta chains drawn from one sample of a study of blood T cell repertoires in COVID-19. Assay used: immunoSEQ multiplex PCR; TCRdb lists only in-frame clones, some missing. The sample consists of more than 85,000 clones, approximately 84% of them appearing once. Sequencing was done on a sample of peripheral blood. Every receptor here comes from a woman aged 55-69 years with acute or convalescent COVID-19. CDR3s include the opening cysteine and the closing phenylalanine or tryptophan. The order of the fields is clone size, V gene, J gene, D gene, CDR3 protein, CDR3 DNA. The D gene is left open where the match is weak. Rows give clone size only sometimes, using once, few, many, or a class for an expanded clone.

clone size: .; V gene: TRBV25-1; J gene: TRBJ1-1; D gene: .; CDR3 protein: CASSELRGGNTEAFF; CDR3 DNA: TGTGCCAGCAGTGAACTTCGGGGTGGAAACACTGAAGCTTTCTTT
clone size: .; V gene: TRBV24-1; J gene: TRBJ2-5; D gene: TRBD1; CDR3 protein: CATSDLGQGAGEETQYF; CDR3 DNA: TGTGCCACCAGTGATTTGGGACAGGGGGCCGGGGAAGAGACCCAGTACTTC
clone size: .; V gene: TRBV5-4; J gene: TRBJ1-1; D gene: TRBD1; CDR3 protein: CASSWRQGAIEAFF; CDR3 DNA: TGTGCCAGCAGCTGGAGACAGGGGGCGATTGAAGCTTTCTTT
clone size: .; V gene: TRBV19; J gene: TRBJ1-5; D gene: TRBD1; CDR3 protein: CASSHRDRDDQPQHF; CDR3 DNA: TGTGCCAGTAGTCACCGGGACAGGGATGATCAGCCCCAGCATTTT
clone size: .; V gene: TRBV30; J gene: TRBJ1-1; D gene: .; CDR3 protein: CAWSVHSWAAFEAFF; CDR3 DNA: TGTGCCTGGAGTGTACATTCCTGGGCAGCCTTTGAAGCTTTCTTT
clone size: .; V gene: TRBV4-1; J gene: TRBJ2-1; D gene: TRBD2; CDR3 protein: CASSPTTSGSSYNEQFF; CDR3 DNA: TGCGCCAGCAGCCCAACCACTAGCGGCTCCTCCTACAATGAGCAGTTCTTC
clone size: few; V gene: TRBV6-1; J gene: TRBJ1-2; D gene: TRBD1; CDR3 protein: CASSEDGTGTYYGYTF; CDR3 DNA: TGTGCCAGCAGTGAAGACGGGACAGGGACCTACTATGGCTACACCTTC
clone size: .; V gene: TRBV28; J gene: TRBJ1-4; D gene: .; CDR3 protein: CASSSNPGLWEKLFF; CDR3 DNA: TGTGCCAGCAGTTCCAATCCGGGACTTTGGGAAAAACTGTTTTTT
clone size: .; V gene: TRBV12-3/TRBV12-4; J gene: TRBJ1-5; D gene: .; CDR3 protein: CASTHGGEAQHF; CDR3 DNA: TGTGCCAGCACTCATGGGGGGGAGGCGCAGCATTTT
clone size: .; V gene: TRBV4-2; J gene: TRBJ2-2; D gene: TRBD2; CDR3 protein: CASSRGLAGFGELFF; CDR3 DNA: TGTGCCAGCAGCCGGGGACTAGCGGGCTTCGGGGAGCTGTTTTTT
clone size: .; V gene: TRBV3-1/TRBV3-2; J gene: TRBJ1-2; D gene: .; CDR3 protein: CASSLNSLGDYGYTF; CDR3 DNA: TGTGCCAGCAGCCTTAACTCTTTGGGAGACTATGGCTACACCTTC
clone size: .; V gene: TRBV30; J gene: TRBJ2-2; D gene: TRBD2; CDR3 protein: CAWSALLAGGYTGELFF; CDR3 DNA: TGTGCCTGGAGTGCCCTACTAGCGGGGGGTTATACCGGGGAGCTGTTTTTT
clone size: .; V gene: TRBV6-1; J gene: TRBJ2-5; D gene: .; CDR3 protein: CASSDNPGQQETQYF; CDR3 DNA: TGTGCCAGCAGTGACAACCCCGGACAGCAAGAGACCCAGTACTTC
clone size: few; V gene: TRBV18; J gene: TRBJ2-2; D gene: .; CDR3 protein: CASSPITRGANTGELFF; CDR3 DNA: TGTGCCAGCTCACCGATTACGCGGGGAGCGAACACCGGGGAGCTGTTTTTT
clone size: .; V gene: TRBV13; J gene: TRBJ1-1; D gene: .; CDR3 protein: CASSLHISLNTEAFF; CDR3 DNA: TGTGCCAGCAGCTTGCACATATCCTTGAACACTGAAGCTTTCTTT
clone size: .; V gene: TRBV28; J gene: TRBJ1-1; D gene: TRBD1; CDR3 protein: CASSYRGPTLNTEAFF; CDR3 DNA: TGTGCCAGCAGTTACAGGGGGCCGACCCTGAACACTGAAGCTTTCTTT
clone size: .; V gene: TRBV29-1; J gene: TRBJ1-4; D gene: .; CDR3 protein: CSVARDGGGKLFF; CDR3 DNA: TGCAGCGTCGCCAGGGACGGCGGAGGGAAACTGTTTTTT
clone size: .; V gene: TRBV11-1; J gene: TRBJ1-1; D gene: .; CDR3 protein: CASSLGLSEAFF; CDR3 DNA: TGTGCCAGCAGCTTGGGACTCTCTGAAGCTTTCTTT
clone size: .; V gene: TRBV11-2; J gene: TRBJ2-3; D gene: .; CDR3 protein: CASSWSGDTQYF; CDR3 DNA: TGTGCCAGCAGCTGGTCCGGAGATACGCAGTATTTT